These 11 T cell receptor beta chains originate from one sample sequenced in a study of neurological immune-mediated disorders. TCRdb fed the 5' RACE reads into MiXCR, producing one record per CDR3 protein. The sample includes 40,000 to 45,000 distinct CDR3 sequences, 10% to 15% seen only once; the top ten take around 1.3%. Sequencing input: PBMCs. The receptors shown here come from a female donor in good health.

V and J are TRBV20-1 and TRBJ2-5, with D uncertain. The CDR3 is 13 amino acids. V was trimmed by 0 bases and J by 4 bases, leaving 9 bases between them. The germline V gene has CDR1 DFQATT and CDR2 SNEGSKA (reference sequence). The CDR3: CSARDPLTETQYF. CDR3 sequence (DNA): TGCAGTGCTAGAGATCCACTTACAGAGACCCAGTACTTC.

At least ten counts were recorded for this clonotype. The chain has TRBV6-5 and TRBJ2-7, with a tentative D call TRBD2 (8 bases). Germline CDR1 is MNHEY and CDR2 is SVGAGI. The CDR3 extends over 16 amino acids. V was shortened by 6 bases and J by 4 bases, with 22 bases between the two germline ends. The CDR3 here is CASSRGGGGREYEQYF. The CDR3 bases are TGTGCCAGCAGCAGAGGGGGCGGGGGGCGCGAATACGAGCAGTACTTC.

This clonotype occurred many times. The rearrangement joins TRBV29-1 to TRBJ1-2; 8 bases fit TRBD1. The CDR3 runs to 13 residues. CDR1 and CDR2 (germline): SQVTM, ANQGSEA. V was pared by 6 bases and J by 8 bases, with 11 bases of the junction left unmatched. The CDR3 nucleotides are TGCAGCGTAGTCGGACAGGGTCCTCGGGGCTACACCTTC. It is translated as CSVVGQGPRGYTF.

This clonotype appeared many times. V usage is TRBV6-6 and J usage is TRBJ2-7, with D maybe TRBD2 (5 bases). The CDR3 loop spans 14 amino acids. Germline lookup yields CDR1 MNHNY and CDR2 SVGAGI (reference sequence). The V gene lost 3 bases and the J gene lost 2 bases, with 11 bases spanning the gap. The DNA for the CDR3 is TGTGCCAGCAGTTATCTCTTGGAGGCCTACGAGCAGTACTTC. Amino acids: CASSYLLEAYEQYF.

This clonotype was found many times. The chain links TRBV5-5 to TRBJ1-5; D may be TRBD1 (5 bases). The germline V gene has CDR1 SGHKS and CDR2 YYEKEE (reference sequence). Trimming stripped 1 base from V and 1 base from J, with 9 bases between. The CDR3 is made up of 15 amino acids. The CDR3 reads CASSLSDSSNQPQHF. CDR3 bases: TGTGCCAGCAGCTTGTCAGACAGCAGCAATCAGCCCCAGCATTTT.

This clonotype was observed a few times. Relative to the germline gene, one junction end is altered; a read error may explain this. The chain combines TRBV15 with TRBJ1-2, with D unresolved. The CDR3 loop spans 15 amino acids. CDR1 is LNHNV and CDR2 is YYDKDF in the germline V gene (reference sequence). The CDR3 protein is CASSRPTTLKGGYTF. CDR3 DNA: TGTGCCTCCAGCAGACCCACCACTTTGAAGGGTGGCTACACCTTC.

This clonotype was recorded many times. This sequence joins TRBV7-3 and TRBJ2-3; D perhaps matches TRBD2 (6 bases). The V and J ends lost 5 bases and 6 bases respectively, with 12 bases between them. The CDR3 sequence is 13 residues long. Germline lookup yields CDR1 SGHTA and CDR2 FQGTGA. This CDR3 is CASSAGGRDTQYF. CDR3 coding DNA: TGTGCCAGCAGCGCTGGAGGGAGGGATACGCAGTATTTT.

This clonotype was recorded at least ten times. The gene calls are TRBV20-1 and TRBJ2-7; 13 nucleotides line up with TRBD2. V lost 4 bases, J lost 3 bases, and 3 bases stayed unmatched. The CDR3 extends over 14 amino acids. The germline gives CDR1 DFQATT, CDR2 SNEGSKA (reference sequence). The CDR3 DNA sequence: TGCAGTGCTACACTAGCGGGAGGGCTCTACGAGCAGTACTTC. Its translation: CSATLAGGLYEQYF.

This clonotype was counted at least ten times. The chain couples TRBV29-1 to TRBJ2-1, with TRBD1 matching 9 bases. Trimming removed 5 bases from V and 2 bases from J; junction bases left unmatched: 7. Germline CDR1 reads SQVTM; CDR2 reads ANQGSEA. This CDR3 is 15 amino acids long. Here the CDR3 DNA reads TGCAGCGTTACCGGGACAGGGCGCACCTACAATGAGCAGTTCTTC. Protein sequence: CSVTGTGRTYNEQFF.

Concerning this clonotype: One base away lies a much larger clone, so this may be a sequencing read error. The chain is built from TRBV20-1 and TRBJ2-5, with D perhaps given as TRBD1 or TRBD2 (5 bases each). Germline loops: CDR1 DFQATT, CDR2 SNEGSKA (reference sequence). The CDR3 consists of 12 residues. The CDR3 DNA follows: TGCAGTGCTAGTACCGGGACCCCCGCGAAGAACTTC. It yields the protein CSASTGTPAKNF.

This clonotype appeared many times. V and J are TRBV2 and TRBJ2-2; tentative D call: TRBD2 (5 bases). V gave up 10 bases and J gave up 2 bases, with 17 bases separating them. The CDR3 covers 15 residues. Germline loops: CDR1 SNHLY, CDR2 FYNNEI. CDR3 coding DNA: TGTGCCACCTCGAGGAGAGGGCTTAACACCGGGGAGCTGTTTTTT. As protein: CATSRRGLNTGELFF.